This T cell receptor (beta chain) was profiled in a study of blood T cell repertoires in COVID-19. While infection was still active, Seattle patients were enrolled and then followed longitudinally. Per the authors' pipeline: Estimated nucleated cell counts came from reference gene primer amplification. Some clones are missing from TCRdb's copy, which holds only in-frame ones; the method was immunoSEQ multiplex PCR. V, J and clone size reflect that table, while D and trimming were determined from the DNA. The repertoire holds approximately 300,000 clones, with roughly 91% as singletons. The specimen was peripheral blood. The receptor was isolated from a woman aged 25 to 39 with COVID-19, enrolled during active disease.

Here the CDR3 DNA reads TGTGCCAGTAACCCCTCGTCCTCCCTCGGGCAGCCCCAGCATTTT. It yields the protein CASNPSSSLGQPQHF. The genes are TRBV19 and TRBJ1-5; D call uncertain. V dropped 7 bases and J dropped 7 bases, with 20 bases sitting between them. CDR3 length equals 15 residues. Germline loops: CDR1 LNHDA, CDR2 SQIVND (reference sequence).